These 9 T cell receptor beta chains came from one sample sequenced in a study of T cell repertoires in cytomegalovirus infection. TCRdb independently ran MiXCR on the reads; one entry per CDR3 protein. The repertoire has 680,000 or so distinct CDR3 sequences, 33% of them found once; the top ten carry around a sixth. Their recognized antigens are unknown. Source: cultured PBMCs, taken from culture after CMV antigen stimulation. All receptors come from a human donor in good health (CMV status not recorded). Some clones in this sample may be carry-over from other donors' samples.

This rearrangement joins TRBV20-1 to TRBJ1-2; 8 bases align to TRBD1. Germline V gene sequence: CDR1 DFQATT, CDR2 SNEGSKA (reference sequence). The V segment lost 2 bases and the J segment 6 bases; nucleotides outside the gene matches: 5. The CDR3 covers 13 residues. The CDR3 protein is CSARSRGRDGYTF. As DNA, the CDR3 is TGCAGTGCTAGATCCAGGGGGCGGGATGGCTACACCTTC.

The chain couples TRBV7-2 to TRBJ2-3; possibly TRBD2 for D (6 bases). The V end lost 10 bases, the J end lost 2 bases, and 16 bases lay between the germline ends. Germline CDR1 is SGHTA and CDR2 is FQGNSA. The CDR3 runs 14 residues. The CDR3 loop reads CATRPGLSTDTQYF. The DNA of the CDR3 is TGTGCCACCCGACCGGGACTCTCCACAGATACGCAGTATTTT.

CDR3: CASPRGWTTNEKLFF. CDR3 in DNA: TGTGCCAGCCCCCGGGGCTGGACGACTAATGAAAAACTGTTTTTT. The J gene is TRBJ1-4, the V gene TRBV18; perhaps TRBD1 as D (5 bases). Germline CDR1 KGHSH, CDR2 LQKENI. The CDR3 is 15 amino acids. V dropped 8 bases and J dropped 2 bases, with 15 bases sitting between them.

This clonotype was seen a few times. The CDR3 loop is CASSPGVQFADTQYF. CDR3 bases: TGTGCCAGCAGCCCAGGGGTTCAGTTTGCAGATACGCAGTATTTT. The genes are TRBV7-2 and TRBJ2-3; D may be TRBD1 (6 bases). The CDR3 runs to 15 residues. Between the trimmed V and J ends, which lost 5 bases and 4 bases, there was a span of 16 bases. The germline V gene has CDR1 SGHTA and CDR2 FQGNSA. The complete variable domain, with remaining parts taken from reference TRBV7-2 and TRBJ2-3, reads GAGVSQSPSNKVTEKGKDVELRCDPISGHTALYWYRQSLGQGLEFLIYFQGNSAPDKSGLPSDRFSAERTGGSVSTLTIQRTQQEDSAVYLCASSPGVQFADTQYFGPGTRLTVL.

CDR3 DNA sequence: TGTGCCAGCAGTGGAATAGCGGGAGGCTCCTCGACCGCAACAGATACGCAGTATTTT. Encoded protein: CASSGIAGGSSTATDTQYF. The chain carries TRBV6-2 or TRBV6-3 and TRBJ2-3; TRBD2 matches at 10 bases. V lost 5 bases, J lost 3 bases, and 17 bases stayed unmatched. The CDR3 has 19 residues. Germline loops: CDR1 MNHEY, CDR2 SVGEGT.

This clonotype appeared a few times. The chain carries TRBV28 and TRBJ1-1; 8 bases agree with TRBD1. V was clipped by 6 bases and J by 1 base; unmatched bases: 10. CDR1 and CDR2 (germline): MDHEN, SYDVKM. This CDR3 is 16 amino acids long. The CDR3: CASRTGDLYSNTEAFF. CDR3 sequence (DNA): TGTGCCAGCAGGACAGGGGACCTGTACTCGAACACTGAAGCTTTCTTT.

The V and J genes are TRBV6-6 and TRBJ2-3; D is perhaps TRBD2 (5 bases). The CDR3 extends over 12 amino acids. Per the germline V gene, CDR1 is MNHNY and CDR2 is SVGAGI (reference sequence). Trimming removed 4 bases at V and 14 bases at J, with 16 bases between. The CDR3 region has the DNA TGTGCCAGCAGTTCAGTCCCCTTGGAGGTGTATTTT. Its protein product is CASSSVPLEVYF.

This clonotype was detected a few times. The V call is TRBV19, the J call TRBJ1-3, with 12 bases that match TRBD1. The CDR3 runs 19 residues. The V gene's germline CDR1 is LNHDA and CDR2 SQIVND (reference sequence). V trimming: 8 bases; J trimming: 0 bases; junction bases outside the gene matches: 14. The CDR3 loop reads CASSPGGTGGIRSGNTIYF. Written as DNA, the CDR3 is TGTGCCAGTTCCCCCGGCGGGACAGGGGGCATCCGCTCTGGAAACACCATATATTTT.

This clonotype occurred a few times. The chain combines TRBV7-2 with TRBJ2-3; no clear D. The CDR3 covers 15 residues. V was clipped by 3 bases and J by 5 bases, with 15 bases between them. CDR1 is SGHTA, CDR2 FQGNSA, per germline. The CDR3 is CASSFPPYTRDTQYF. CDR3 nucleotides: TGTGCCAGCAGCTTCCCTCCATATACCCGAGATACGCAGTATTTT.